This T cell receptor (beta chain) was documented in a study of blood T cells in healthy people across ages. The second PCR ran about 6 to 11 cycles with a sample-barcoded 5' primer and J-beta primers. All cDNA molecules were each tagged by a template-switch adaptor with 12 random nucleotides. TCRdb reprocessed the 5' RACE reads via MiXCR and lists one record per CDR3 protein. The data show about 800,000 distinct CDR3 sequences, about 25% seen once. CDR3 length: 14 residues. V lost 2 bases to trimming and J lost 10 bases; unmatched junction nucleotides: 6. Germline V CDR1 and CDR2: SGHAT, FQNNGV. These data were also filed under a second study, of T cells of mothers and their children. That investigation notes: The study found slightly higher but non-significant overlap in related versus unrelated mother-child pairs.

This clonotype was obtained from a boy younger than 18 in good health. The rearrangement uses TRBV11-2 and TRBJ1-4, with 8 bases lining up with TRBD1. The sample comprised blood. For the CDR3, the DNA is TGTGCCAGCAGCTTATTGCAGGGGGCCGTAAAACTGTTTTTT. Its protein is CASSLLQGAVKLFF.